This T cell receptor (beta chain) was recovered during a study of shared clonotypes between healthy human individuals. The germline V gene encodes CDR1 SGHAT and CDR2 FQNNGV. The V end lost 5 bases, the J end lost 9 bases, and 10 bases lay between the germline ends. The CDR3 is 11 amino acids. As processed by the authors: Junction-only sequences produced by ImmunoSEQ had no quality scores, so filtering differed. Here immunoSEQ multiplex PCR was the method, and the copy in TCRdb shows in-frame clones only, minus some. From that table come the V and J calls and clone size; the DNA was used to work out D and trimming. The sample has about 1.5 million clones, 96% seen once.

The sequenced sample was naive CD4+ T cells sorted from blood. This sample's subset: CD45RA+ positively selected. The chain joins TRBV11-2 to TRBJ1-1, with D maybe TRBD1 (5 bases). The source is a young man in good health. Here the CDR3 reads CASSTRTQAFF. The CDR3 bases are TGTGCCAGCAGCACAAGGACACAAGCTTTCTTT.